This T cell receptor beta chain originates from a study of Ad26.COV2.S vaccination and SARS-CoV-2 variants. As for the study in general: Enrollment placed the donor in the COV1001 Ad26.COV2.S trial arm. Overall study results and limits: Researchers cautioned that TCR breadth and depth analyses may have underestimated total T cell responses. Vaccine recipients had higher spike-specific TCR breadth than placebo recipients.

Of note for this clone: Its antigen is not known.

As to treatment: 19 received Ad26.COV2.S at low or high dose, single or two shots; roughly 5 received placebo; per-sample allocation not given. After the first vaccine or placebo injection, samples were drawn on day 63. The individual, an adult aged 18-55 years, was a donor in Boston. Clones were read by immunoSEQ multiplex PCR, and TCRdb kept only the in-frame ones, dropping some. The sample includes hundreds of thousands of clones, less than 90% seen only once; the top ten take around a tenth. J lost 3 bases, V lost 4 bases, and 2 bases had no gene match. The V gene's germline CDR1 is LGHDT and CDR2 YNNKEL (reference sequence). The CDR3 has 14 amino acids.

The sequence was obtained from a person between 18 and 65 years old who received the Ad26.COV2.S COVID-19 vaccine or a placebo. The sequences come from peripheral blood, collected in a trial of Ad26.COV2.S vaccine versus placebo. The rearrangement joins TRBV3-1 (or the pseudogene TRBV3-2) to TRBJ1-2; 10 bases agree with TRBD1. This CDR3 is CASSRQGAYYGYTF. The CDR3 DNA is TGTGCCAGCAGCCGACAGGGGGCCTACTATGGCTACACCTTC.